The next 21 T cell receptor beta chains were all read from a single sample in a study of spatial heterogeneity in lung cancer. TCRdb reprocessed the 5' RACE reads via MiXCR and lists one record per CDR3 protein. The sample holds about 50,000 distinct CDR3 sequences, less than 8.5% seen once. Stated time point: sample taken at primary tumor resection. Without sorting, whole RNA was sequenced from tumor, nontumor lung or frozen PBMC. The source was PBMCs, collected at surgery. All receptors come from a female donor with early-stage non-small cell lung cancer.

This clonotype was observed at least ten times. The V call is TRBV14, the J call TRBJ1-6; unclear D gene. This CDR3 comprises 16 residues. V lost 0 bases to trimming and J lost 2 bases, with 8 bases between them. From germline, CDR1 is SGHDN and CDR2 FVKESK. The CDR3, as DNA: TGTGCCAGCAGCCAAGATTGGCGTCCCTATAATTCACCCCTCCACTTT. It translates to CASSQDWRPYNSPLHF.

The DNA of the CDR3 is TGTGCCAGCAGCTCGCAGACAGGGGGGATCGATGAGCAGTTCTTC. It encodes CASSSQTGGIDEQFF. The chain has TRBV7-2 and TRBJ2-1, with 9 nucleotides matching TRBD1. The V gene's germline CDR1 is SGHTA and CDR2 FQGNSA. V trimming: 4 bases; J trimming: 8 bases; junction bases outside the gene matches: 9. The CDR3 length is 15 residues.

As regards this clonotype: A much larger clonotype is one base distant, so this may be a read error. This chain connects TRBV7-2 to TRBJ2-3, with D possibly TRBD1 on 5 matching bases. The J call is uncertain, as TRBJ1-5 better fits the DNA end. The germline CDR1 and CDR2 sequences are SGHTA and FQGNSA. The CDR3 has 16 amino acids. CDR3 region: CASSLAGRGSTDTQHF. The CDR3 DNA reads TGTGCCAGCAGCTTAGCGGGGCGGGGAAGCACAGATACGCAGCATTTT.

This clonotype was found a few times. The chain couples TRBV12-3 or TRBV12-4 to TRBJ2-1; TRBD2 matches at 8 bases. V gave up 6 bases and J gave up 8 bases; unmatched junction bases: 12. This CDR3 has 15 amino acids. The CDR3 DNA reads TGTGCCAGCAGCCATCCCGGGACTAGGTTCCATGAGCAGTTCTTC. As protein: CASSHPGTRFHEQFF.

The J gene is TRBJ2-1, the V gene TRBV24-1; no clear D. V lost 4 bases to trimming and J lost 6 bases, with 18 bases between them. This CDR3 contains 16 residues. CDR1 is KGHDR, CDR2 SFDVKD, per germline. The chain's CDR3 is CATSDKPTSIPNEQFF. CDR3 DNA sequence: TGTGCCACCAGTGACAAACCTACGTCTATCCCCAATGAGCAGTTCTTC.

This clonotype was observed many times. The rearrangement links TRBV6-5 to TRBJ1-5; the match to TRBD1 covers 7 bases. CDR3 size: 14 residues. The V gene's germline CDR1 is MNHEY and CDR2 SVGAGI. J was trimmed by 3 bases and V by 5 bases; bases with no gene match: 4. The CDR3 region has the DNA TGTGCCAGCAGTAGAGACAGGGCCAATCAGCCCCAGCATTTT. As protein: CASSRDRANQPQHF.

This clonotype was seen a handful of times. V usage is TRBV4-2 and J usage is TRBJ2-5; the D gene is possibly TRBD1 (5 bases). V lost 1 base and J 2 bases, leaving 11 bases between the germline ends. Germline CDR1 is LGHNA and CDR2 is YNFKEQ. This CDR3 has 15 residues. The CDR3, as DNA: TGTGCCAGCAGCCAAGCTGCAGGGTCTCAAGAGACCCAGTACTTC. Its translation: CASSQAAGSQETQYF.

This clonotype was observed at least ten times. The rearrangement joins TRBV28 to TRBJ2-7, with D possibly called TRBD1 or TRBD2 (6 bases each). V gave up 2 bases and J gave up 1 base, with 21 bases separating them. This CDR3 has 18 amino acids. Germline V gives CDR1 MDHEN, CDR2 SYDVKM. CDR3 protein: CASSLGPGAGSRSYEQYF. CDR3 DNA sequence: TGTGCCAGCAGTTTAGGACCGGGGGCCGGTTCGCGTTCCTACGAGCAGTACTTC. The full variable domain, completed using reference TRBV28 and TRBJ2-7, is DVKVTQSSRYLVKRTGEKVFLECVQDMDHENMFWYRQDPGLGLRLIYFSYDVKMKEKGDIPEGYSVSREKKERFSLILESASTNQTSMYLCASSLGPGAGSRSYEQYFGPGTRLTVT.

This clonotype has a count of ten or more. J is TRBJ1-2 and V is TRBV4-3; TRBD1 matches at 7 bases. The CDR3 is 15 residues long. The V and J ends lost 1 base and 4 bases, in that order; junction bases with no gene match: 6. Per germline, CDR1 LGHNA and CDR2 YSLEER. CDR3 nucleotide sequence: TGCGCCAGCAGCCAAGGACAGGGAACCGGCTATGGCTACACCTTC. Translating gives CASSQGQGTGYGYTF.

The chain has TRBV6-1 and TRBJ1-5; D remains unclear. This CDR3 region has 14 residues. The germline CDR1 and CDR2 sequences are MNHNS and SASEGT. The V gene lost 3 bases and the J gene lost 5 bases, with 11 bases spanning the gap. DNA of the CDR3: TGTGCCAGCAGTGAGTATAGGGCGCATCAGCCCCAGCATTTT. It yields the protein CASSEYRAHQPQHF.

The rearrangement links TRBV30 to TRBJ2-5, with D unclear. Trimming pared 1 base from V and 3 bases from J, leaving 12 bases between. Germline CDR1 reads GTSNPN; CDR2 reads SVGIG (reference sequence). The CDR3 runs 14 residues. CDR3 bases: TGTGCCTGGAGTGGGGCCGGAATGAAAGAGACCCAGTACTTC. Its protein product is CAWSGAGMKETQYF. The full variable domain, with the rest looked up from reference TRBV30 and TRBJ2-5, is SQTIHQWPATLVQPVGSPLSLECTVEGTSNPNLYWYRQAAGRGLQLLFYSVGIGQISSEVPQNLSASRPQDRQFILSSKKLLLSDSGFYLCAWSGAGMKETQYFGPGTRLLVL.

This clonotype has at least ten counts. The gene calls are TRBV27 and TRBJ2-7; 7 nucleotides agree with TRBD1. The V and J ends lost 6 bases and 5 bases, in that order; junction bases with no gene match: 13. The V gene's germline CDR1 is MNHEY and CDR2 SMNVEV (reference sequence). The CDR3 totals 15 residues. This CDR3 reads CASRQTGARDDEQYF. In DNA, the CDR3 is TGTGCCAGCAGGCAAACAGGGGCGAGGGACGACGAGCAGTACTTC.

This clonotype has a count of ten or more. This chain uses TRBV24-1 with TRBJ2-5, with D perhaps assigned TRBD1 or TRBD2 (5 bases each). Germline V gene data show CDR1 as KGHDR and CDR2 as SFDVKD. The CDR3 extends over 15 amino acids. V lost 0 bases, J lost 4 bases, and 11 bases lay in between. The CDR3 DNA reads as TGTGCCACCAGTGATTTGAGGTGGGGGACAGAGACCCAGTACTTC. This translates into CATSDLRWGTETQYF.

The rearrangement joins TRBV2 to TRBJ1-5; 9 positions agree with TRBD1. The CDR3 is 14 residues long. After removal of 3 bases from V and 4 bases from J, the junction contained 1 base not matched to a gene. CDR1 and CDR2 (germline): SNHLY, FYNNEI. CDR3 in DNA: TGTGCCAGCAGTGACGACAGGGGGAATCAGCCCCAGCATTTT. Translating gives CASSDDRGNQPQHF.

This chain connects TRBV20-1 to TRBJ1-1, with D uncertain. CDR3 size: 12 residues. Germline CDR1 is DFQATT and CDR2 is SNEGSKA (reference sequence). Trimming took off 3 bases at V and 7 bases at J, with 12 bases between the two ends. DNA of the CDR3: TGCAGTGCTAGTTCCCGAACACTTGAAGCTTTCTTT. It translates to CSASSRTLEAFF.

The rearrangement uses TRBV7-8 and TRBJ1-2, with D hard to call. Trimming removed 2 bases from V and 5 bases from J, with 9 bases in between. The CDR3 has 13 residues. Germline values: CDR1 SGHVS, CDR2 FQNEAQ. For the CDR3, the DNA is TGTGCCAGCAGCTTATCGGGGAGATATGGCTACACCTTC. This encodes CASSLSGRYGYTF.

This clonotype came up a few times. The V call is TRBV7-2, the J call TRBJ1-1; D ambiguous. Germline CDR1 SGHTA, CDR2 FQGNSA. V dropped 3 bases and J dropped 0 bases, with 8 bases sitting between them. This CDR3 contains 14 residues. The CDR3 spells CASSLPLLNTEAFF. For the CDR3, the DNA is TGTGCCAGCAGCTTGCCTTTACTGAACACTGAAGCTTTCTTT. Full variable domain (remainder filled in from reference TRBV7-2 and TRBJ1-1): GAGVSQSPSNKVTEKGKDVELRCDPISGHTALYWYRQSLGQGLEFLIYFQGNSAPDKSGLPSDRFSAERTGGSVSTLTIQRTQQEDSAVYLCASSLPLLNTEAFFGQGTRLTVV.

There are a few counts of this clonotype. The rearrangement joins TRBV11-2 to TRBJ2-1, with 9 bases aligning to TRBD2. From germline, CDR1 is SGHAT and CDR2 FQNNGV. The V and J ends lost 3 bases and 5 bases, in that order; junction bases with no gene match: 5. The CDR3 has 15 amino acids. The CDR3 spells CASSFQAGGHNEQFF. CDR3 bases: TGTGCCAGCAGCTTCCAAGCGGGGGGCCACAATGAGCAGTTCTTC.

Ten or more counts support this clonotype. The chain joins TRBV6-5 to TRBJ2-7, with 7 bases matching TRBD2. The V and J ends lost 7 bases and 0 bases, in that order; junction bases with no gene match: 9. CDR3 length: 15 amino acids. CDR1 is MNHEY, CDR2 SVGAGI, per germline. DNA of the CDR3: TGTGCCAGCACCCCGGCCGGGGGGTTCTCCTACGAGCAGTACTTC. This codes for CASTPAGGFSYEQYF.

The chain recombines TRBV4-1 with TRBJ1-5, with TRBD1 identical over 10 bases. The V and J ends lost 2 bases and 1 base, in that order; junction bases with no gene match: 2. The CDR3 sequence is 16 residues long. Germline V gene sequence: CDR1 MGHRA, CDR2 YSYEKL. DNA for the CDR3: TGCGCCAGCAGCCAACCGGGACAGGGGAGCAATCAGCCCCAGCATTTT. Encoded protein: CASSQPGQGSNQPQHF.

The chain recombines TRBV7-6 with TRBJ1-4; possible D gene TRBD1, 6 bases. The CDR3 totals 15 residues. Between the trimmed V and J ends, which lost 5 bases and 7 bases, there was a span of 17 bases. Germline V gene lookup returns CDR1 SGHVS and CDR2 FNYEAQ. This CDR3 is CASSHYRVTGEKLFF. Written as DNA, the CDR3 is TGTGCCAGCAGCCACTACAGGGTGACGGGTGAAAAACTGTTTTTT.